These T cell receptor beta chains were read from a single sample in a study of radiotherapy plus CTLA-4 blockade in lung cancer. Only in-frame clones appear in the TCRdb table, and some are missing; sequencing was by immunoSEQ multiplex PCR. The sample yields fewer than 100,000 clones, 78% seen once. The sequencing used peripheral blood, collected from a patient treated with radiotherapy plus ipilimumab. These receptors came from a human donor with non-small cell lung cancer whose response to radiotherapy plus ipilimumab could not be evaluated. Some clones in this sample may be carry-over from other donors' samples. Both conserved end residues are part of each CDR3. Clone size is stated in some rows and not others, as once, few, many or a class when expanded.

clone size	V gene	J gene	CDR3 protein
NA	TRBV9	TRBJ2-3	CASSVSSTDTQYF
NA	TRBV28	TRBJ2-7	CASSRGGTYEQYF
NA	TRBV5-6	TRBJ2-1	CASSAGGPYNEQFF
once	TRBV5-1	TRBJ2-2	CASSLEAGGLTGELFF
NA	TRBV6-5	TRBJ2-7	CASSYVASYEQYF
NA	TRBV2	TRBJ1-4	CASSAAGKLFF
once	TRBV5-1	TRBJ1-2	CASSSTGVGYGYTF
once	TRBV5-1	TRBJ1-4	CASSRDKTNEKLFF
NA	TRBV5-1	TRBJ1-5	CASSFRGNQPQHF
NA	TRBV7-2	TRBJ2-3	CASSLAPGLAGGMDTQYF
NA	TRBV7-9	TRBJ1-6	CASSSGQGSYNSPLHF